A single sample gave rise to the 29 T cell receptor beta chains below, sequenced in a study of cytomegalovirus exposure and HLA in healthy donors. TCRdb keeps only in-frame clones here, not all; method: immunoSEQ multiplex PCR. This sample has hundreds of thousands of clones, with 86% found just once. The sample was PBMCs. All receptors derive from a young woman in good health and CMV-seronegative.

The chain's CDR3 is CASGASGQYEKLFF. CDR3 sequence (DNA): TGTGCCAGCGGAGCATCGGGACAGTATGAAAAACTGTTTTTT. V is TRBV28 and J is TRBJ1-4, with 7 bases fitting TRBD1. The CDR3 is made up of 14 amino acids. Looked up from germline, CDR1 is MDHEN and CDR2 is SYDVKM. V was clipped by 8 bases and J by 6 bases; unmatched bases: 9.

Many counts were recorded for this clone. This chain joins TRBV19 and TRBJ2-7, with 8 bases that match TRBD2. Germline values: CDR1 LNHDA, CDR2 SQIVND (reference sequence). The J segment lost 6 bases and the V segment lost 3 bases, leaving 7 bases of the junction unmatched. The CDR3 is 14 amino acids. CDR3: CASSITGLASEQYF. Here the CDR3 DNA reads TGTGCCAGTAGTATCACCGGACTAGCAAGCGAGCAGTACTTC.

The sample holds one count of this clone. The chain employs TRBV19 and TRBJ1-2, with 8 bases lining up with TRBD1. Germline V gene data show CDR1 as LNHDA and CDR2 as SQIVND (reference sequence). The CDR3 consists of 12 residues. The V gene end was trimmed by 8 bases and the J gene end by 4 bases; junction bases not matched to a gene: 3. In DNA form, the CDR3 reads TGTGCCAGTCGGGACAGGTCCTATGGCTACACCTTC. This codes for CASRDRSYGYTF.

The sample holds one count of this clone. The chain links TRBV19 to TRBJ1-2, with 7 nucleotides matching TRBD1. V lost 7 bases to trimming and J lost 6 bases; unmatched junction nucleotides: 8. The CDR3 covers 13 residues. Germline V gene sequence: CDR1 LNHDA, CDR2 SQIVND (reference sequence). The CDR3 DNA is TGTGCCAGTAAATGGGACAGCGGCAATGGCTACACCTTC. It encodes CASKWDSGNGYTF.

The chain is built from TRBV7-2 and TRBJ2-7; weak D call: TRBD2 (7 bases). The CDR3 consists of 19 residues. Trimming stripped 3 bases from V and 2 bases from J, with 26 bases between. Germline lookup yields CDR1 SGHTA and CDR2 FQGNSA. The CDR3 DNA sequence: TGTGCCAGCAGCTTCCACCAACAGCGGGGACATCAAGGAACCTACGAGCAGTACTTC. It translates to CASSFHQQRGHQGTYEQYF.

This clone occurred once. The CDR3 DNA follows: TGTGCCAGCAGTATCCCAGGGGGTGCCTATGGCTACACCTTC. Residues: CASSIPGGAYGYTF. V gene TRBV28 combines with J gene TRBJ1-2, with 7 nucleotides matching TRBD1. The CDR3 has 14 residues. V shed 5 bases and J 4 bases; nucleotides not matched to a gene: 7. Germline values: CDR1 MDHEN, CDR2 SYDVKM.

The chain has TRBV25-1 and TRBJ2-1; 10 bases align to TRBD1. V dropped 4 bases and J dropped 9; count of bases not matched to a gene: 3. The germline V gene encodes CDR1 MGHDK and CDR2 SYGVNS. The CDR3 is 13 amino acids. The CDR3 here is CASSGQGAGEQFF. The DNA of the CDR3 is TGTGCCAGCAGTGGACAGGGGGCAGGTGAGCAGTTCTTC. Full variable domain (rest looked up from reference TRBV25-1 and TRBJ2-1): EADIYQTPRYLVIGTGKKITLECSQTMGHDKMYWYQQDPGMELHLIHYSYGVNSTEKGDLSSESTVSRIRTEHFPLTLESARPSHTSQYLCASSGQGAGEQFFGPGTRLTVL.

In DNA, the CDR3 is TGTGCCAGCAGCTCCCAACTAGCGGAAAGAGAAGACAATGAGCAGTTCTTC. Amino acid sequence: CASSSQLAEREDNEQFF. The chain couples TRBV7-9 to TRBJ2-1; 8 nucleotides line up with TRBD2. The CDR3 extends over 17 amino acids. Germline assignment: CDR1 SEHNR and CDR2 FQNEAQ (reference sequence). J was trimmed by 5 bases and V by 4 bases; bases with no gene match: 13.

The chain employs TRBV28 and TRBJ1-3, with a tentative D call TRBD1 (6 bases). CDR1 MDHEN and CDR2 SYDVKM come from the germline V gene. This CDR3 spans 17 amino acids. V lost 6 bases and J 0 bases, leaving 18 bases between the germline ends. In nucleotides, the CDR3 is TGTGCCAGCAGCCCATCTACGACAGGCGGCTCTGGAAACACCATATATTTT. Protein product: CASSPSTTGGSGNTIYF.

V usage is TRBV6-5 and J usage is TRBJ1-1; 7 positions match TRBD1. Trimming at V came to 6 bases and at J to 6 bases, leaving 10 bases not matched to a gene. Per the germline V gene, CDR1 is MNHEY and CDR2 is SVGAGI. This CDR3 has 14 residues. Here the CDR3 reads CASSLTGQRAEAFF. The CDR3 nucleotides read TGTGCCAGCAGCCTTACGGGACAGAGGGCTGAAGCTTTCTTT.

This chain uses TRBV13 with TRBJ2-7; no firm D call. The CDR3 is 13 amino acids. CDR1 is PRHDT, CDR2 FYEKMQ, per germline (reference sequence). The germline V and J ends were trimmed by 8 bases and 2 bases, with 13 bases remaining between them. CDR3: CASGGDAAYEQYF. CDR3 sequence (DNA): TGTGCCAGCGGTGGAGACGCCGCCTACGAGCAGTACTTC. The variable domain in full, completed from reference TRBV13 and TRBJ2-7, reads AAGVIQSPRHLIKEKRETATLKCYPIPRHDTVYWYQQGPGQDPQFLISFYEKMQSDKGSIPDRFSAQQFSDYHSELNMSSLELGDSALYFCASGGDAAYEQYFGPGTRLTVT.

DNA for the CDR3: TGTGCCAGCAGTTTTTTAGGGGGCGGCAATCAGCCCCAGCATTTT. Translated: CASSFLGGGNQPQHF. The V and J genes are TRBV27 and TRBJ1-5; 7 bases are shared with TRBD1. The V segment lost 3 bases and the J segment 2 bases; nucleotides outside the gene matches: 4. CDR1 MNHEY and CDR2 SMNVEV come from the germline V gene (reference sequence). The CDR3 is made up of 15 amino acids.

This chain connects TRBV6-4 to TRBJ1-5, with 8 bases fitting TRBD1. From germline, CDR1 is MRHNA and CDR2 SNTAGT. V shed 3 bases and J 4 bases; nucleotides not matched to a gene: 8. The CDR3 contains 16 residues. This CDR3 is CASSECARQGNQPQHF. DNA for the CDR3: TGTGCCAGCAGTGAGTGTGCGAGACAGGGGAATCAGCCCCAGCATTTT.

The chain is built from TRBV5-1 and TRBJ1-1; D is unclear. This CDR3 spans 14 amino acids. CDR1 SGHRS and CDR2 YFSETQ come from the germline V gene. V lost 0 bases to trimming and J lost 1 base, with 7 bases between them. The CDR3 nucleotides are TGCGCCAGCAGCTTGGGCAGTGGGAACACTGAAGCTTTCTTT. It specifies CASSLGSGNTEAFF.

V and J are TRBV5-4 and TRBJ1-2; 8 nucleotides match TRBD1. Per the germline V gene, CDR1 is SGHNT and CDR2 is YYREEE (reference sequence). This CDR3 spans 15 amino acids. The trim removed 1 base at V and 4 bases at J, leaving 6 bases unmatched. CDR3 residues: CASSLLGQGTYGYTF. The DNA for the CDR3 is TGTGCCAGCAGCTTGTTAGGACAGGGTACCTATGGCTACACCTTC.

V and J are TRBV11-2 and TRBJ1-2, with 9 bases matching TRBD1. This CDR3 has 17 residues. V was clipped by 2 bases and J by 3 bases; unmatched bases: 10. CDR1 is SGHAT, CDR2 FQNNGV, per germline. The CDR3 DNA is TGTGCCAGCAGCTTAATCAGACAGGGGGTCGGCGACTATGGCTACACCTTC. This encodes CASSLIRQGVGDYGYTF.

The chain couples TRBV12-5 to TRBJ2-3; no firm D call. Germline V gene data show CDR1 as LGHNT and CDR2 as FRNRAP. The CDR3 is made up of 12 amino acids. The V gene lost 5 bases and the J gene lost 6 bases, with 9 bases spanning the gap. The CDR3 protein is CASGQNEDTQYF. The CDR3 DNA sequence: TGTGCTAGTGGTCAAAATGAGGATACGCAGTATTTT.

This clone came up once. This chain links TRBV30 with TRBJ1-1, with 8 bases matching TRBD1. Germline assignment: CDR1 GTSNPN and CDR2 SVGIG (reference sequence). The CDR3 totals 11 residues. With V trimmed by 4 bases and J by 8 bases, 3 bases remained unmatched. The CDR3 region has the DNA TGTGCCTGGAACAGGGGGGGGGAAGCTTTCTTT. Amino acid sequence: CAWNRGGEAFF.

This rearrangement joins TRBV6-6 to TRBJ2-5; 7 bases align to TRBD1. Germline trimming cut 5 bases from V and 5 bases from J; bases unmatched to any gene: 5. The CDR3 is made up of 13 amino acids. Germline CDR1 MNHNY, CDR2 SVGAGI (reference sequence). CDR3 DNA sequence: TGTGCCAGCAGTCTCGACAGGGTGGAGACCCAGTACTTC. It codes for CASSLDRVETQYF.

The chain employs TRBV6-4 and TRBJ2-5; D possibly corresponds to TRBD2 (5 bases). V was trimmed by 2 bases and J by 5 bases, leaving 9 bases between them. CDR1 is MRHNA, CDR2 SNTAGT, per germline. The CDR3 consists of 13 residues. The CDR3 region is CASSDERGETQYF. The DNA of the CDR3 is TGTGCCAGCAGTGACGAACGCGGGGAGACCCAGTACTTC.

DNA for the CDR3: TGTGCCAGCAGCTCACTGGACAGGGAGTATGGCTACACCTTC. It is translated as CASSSLDREYGYTF. V is TRBV5-6 and J is TRBJ1-2; the match to TRBD1 covers 8 bases. Germline V CDR1 and CDR2: SGHDT, YYEEEE. J was trimmed by 5 bases and V by 3 bases; bases with no gene match: 6. This CDR3 spans 14 amino acids.

The V call is TRBV9, the J call TRBJ2-5; TRBD2 matches at 8 bases. This CDR3 comprises 16 residues. Trimming removed 0 bases from V and 5 bases from J; junction bases left unmatched: 9. CDR1 is SGDLS, CDR2 YYNGEE, per germline. The CDR3 nucleotides are TGTGCCAGCAGCGTAGCGGGGGGGCAGGGTGGTGAGACCCAGTACTTC. This sequence encodes CASSVAGGQGGETQYF.

The chain joins TRBV28 to TRBJ1-1; D perhaps matches TRBD1 (6 bases). Trimming cost V 3 bases and J 6 bases, with 14 bases left between them. Germline values: CDR1 MDHEN, CDR2 SYDVKM. CDR3 length equals 14 residues. CDR3 region: CASSFAGATPEAFF. The CDR3 DNA is TGTGCCAGCAGTTTTGCGGGGGCCACCCCTGAAGCTTTCTTT.

The V and J genes are TRBV9 and TRBJ2-2; D unresolved. Germline lookup yields CDR1 SGDLS and CDR2 YYNGEE. V lost 2 bases and J lost 3, with 5 bases in between. This CDR3 region has 13 residues. The CDR3 region has the DNA TGTGCCAGCAGCGTGCCGGACACCGGGGAGCTGTTTTTT. Its translation: CASSVPDTGELFF.

Only a few counts were recorded for this clone. The chain couples TRBV30 to TRBJ2-7, with TRBD2 as a possible D gene (5 bases). V gave up 3 bases and J gave up 3 bases, with 12 bases separating them. The CDR3 has 13 amino acids. Per germline, CDR1 GTSNPN and CDR2 SVGIG (reference sequence). CDR3 protein: CAWRVVGDYEQYF. CDR3 bases: TGTGCCTGGAGGGTCGTCGGGGACTACGAGCAGTACTTC. Together with reference TRBV30 and TRBJ2-7, the CDR3 gives the full variable domain: SQTIHQWPATLVQPVGSPLSLECTVEGTSNPNLYWYRQAAGRGLQLLFYSVGIGQISSEVPQNLSASRPQDRQFILSSKKLLLSDSGFYLCAWRVVGDYEQYFGPGTRLTVT.

In this sample, this clone turned up a few times. Mismatch with germline at one junction end may stem from a read error. The chain employs TRBV4-1 and TRBJ1-2; 7 bases agree with TRBD1. This CDR3 region has 13 residues. Per germline, CDR1 MGHRA and CDR2 YSYEKL. Here the CDR3 reads CASSQDLGGRLAF. The CDR3 DNA reads as TGCGCCAGCAGCCAAGATTTAGGGGGCCGGCTCGCCTTC.

The rearrangement uses TRBV19 and TRBJ1-5; TRBD1 matches 7 bases. This CDR3 is built from 16 residues. The junction had 7 bases not matched to a gene; V was cut back by 3 bases and J by 2 bases. Germline-derived CDR1 and CDR2 are LNHDA and SQIVND (reference sequence). CDR3 amino acids: CASSMTTGSGNQPQHF. CDR3 coding DNA: TGTGCCAGTAGTATGACGACAGGGTCCGGCAATCAGCCCCAGCATTTT.

The CDR3 loop is CASSANLQETQYF. In DNA form, the CDR3 reads TGTGCCAGCAGTGCTAACTTACAAGAGACCCAGTACTTC. The genes are TRBV2 and TRBJ2-5; no firm D call. Trimming left V 4 bases short and J 2 bases short, with 8 bases between. Germline V gives CDR1 SNHLY, CDR2 FYNNEI. The CDR3 totals 13 residues.

Comments on this clone: Other DNA sequences within the sample encode an identical CDR3. V is TRBV5-1 and J is TRBJ2-1; D is possibly TRBD2 (5 bases). V lost 1 base to trimming and J lost 0 bases, with 8 bases between them. CDR3 length: 15 residues. Per the germline V gene, CDR1 is SGHRS and CDR2 is YFSETQ. The CDR3 protein is CASSLSGSSYNEQFF. CDR3 sequence (DNA): TGCGCCAGCAGCTTGTCGGGAAGCTCCTACAATGAGCAGTTCTTC. The variable domain in full, completed from reference TRBV5-1 and TRBJ2-1, reads KAGVTQTPRYLIKTRGQQVTLSCSPISGHRSVSWYQQTPGQGLQFLFEYFSETQRNKGNFPGRFSGRQFSNSRSEMNVSTLELGDSALYLCASSLSGSSYNEQFFGPGTRLTVL.